This entry features one T cell receptor beta chain sequence. CDR3 size: 11 residues. CDR1 is SQVTM and CDR2 is ANQGSEA in the germline V gene. The V gene lost 7 bases and the J gene lost 5 bases, with 10 bases spanning the gap. Every bit of the isolated RNA underwent reverse transcription, so sequencing read expressed TCRB transcripts. For naive, central memory and regulatory T cell samples, reads averaged roughly 3.7 million. Clones were sequenced by immunoSEQ multiplex PCR, and TCRdb holds only the in-frame ones, with some missing. The repertoire includes over 300,000 clones, approximately 8% of them detected once, and around 0.45% sits in the top ten. The data originate from a study of beta chain features in type 1 diabetes. On the study more broadly: No age, gender or cell yield differences were seen between patients and healthy donors.

Based on CD45RO/CCR7/CD25/CD127/CD95/CD27, CD4+ regulatory, stem cell-like memory, naive and central memory cells were sorted. The source material was central memory CD4+ T cells from blood. The sequence came from a woman younger than 30 in good health. V is TRBV29-1 and J is TRBJ2-3, with a weak D call TRBD1 (6 bases). This CDR3 is CSGRQEDTQYF. CDR3 nucleotides: TGCAGCGGACGACAGGAAGATACGCAGTATTTT.